The 5 T cell receptor beta chains given below trace back to one sample, sequenced in a study of shared clonotypes between healthy human individuals. Assay used: immunoSEQ multiplex PCR; TCRdb lists only in-frame clones, some missing. The sample consists of some 480,000 clones, roughly 85% of them appearing once. Sequenced material: PBMCs. Source of these receptors: a woman in her thirties or forties in good health. Some clones in this sample may be carry-over from other donors' samples.

This clone was found a few times. V is TRBV6-5 and J is TRBJ2-3; D is perhaps TRBD1 or TRBD2 (5 bases each). The CDR3 sequence is 15 residues long. Germline V CDR1 and CDR2: MNHEY, SVGAGI. Trimming took off 2 bases at V and 4 bases at J, with 13 bases between the two ends. CDR3 region: CASSYAAGSPDTQYF. In DNA form, the CDR3 reads TGTGCCAGCAGTTACGCCGCAGGGAGCCCAGATACGCAGTATTTT.

The genes are TRBV4-3 and TRBJ1-2; maybe TRBD1 (6 bases). The V and J ends lost 0 bases and 1 base respectively, with 15 bases between them. The CDR3 contains 17 residues. Germline lookup yields CDR1 LGHNA and CDR2 YSLEER. The CDR3: CASSQELTGGLNYGYTF. The CDR3 bases are TGCGCCAGCAGCCAAGAATTGACAGGCGGACTTAACTATGGCTACACCTTC.

This chain uses TRBV28 with TRBJ2-3; TRBD2 aligns across 9 bases. The trim removed 3 bases at V and 4 bases at J, leaving 5 bases unmatched. The CDR3 length is 15 residues. Per the germline V gene, CDR1 is MDHEN and CDR2 is SYDVKM. CDR3 protein: CASSLPSGNSDTQYF. The CDR3 bases are TGTGCCAGCAGTTTGCCTAGCGGGAATTCAGATACGCAGTATTTT.

A few counts support this clone. The chain has TRBV6-1 and TRBJ2-7, with TRBD1 as a possible D gene (6 bases). V lost 1 base, J lost 1 base, and 11 bases lay in between. Germline V gene data show CDR1 as MNHNS and CDR2 as SASEGT. This CDR3 region has 15 residues. For the CDR3, the DNA is TGTGCCAGCAGTGAAGGACAGGCCGGTTCCTACGAGCAGTACTTC. Translation gives CASSEGQAGSYEQYF.

In nucleotides, the CDR3 is TGTGCCAGCAGCTTAGTGTCGGGACAGGGCTTCAACGAGCAGTACTTC. Protein product: CASSLVSGQGFNEQYF. The chain uses TRBV7-2 and TRBJ2-7; 9 bases align to TRBD1. V was clipped by 1 base and J by 5 bases; unmatched bases: 9. This CDR3 contains 16 residues. Germline V lookup: CDR1 SGHTA, CDR2 FQGNSA.